Each of the 18 T cell receptor beta chains below was sequenced from the same sample in a study of T cell responses to AZD1222 COVID-19 vaccine. Assay: immunoSEQ multiplex PCR; the TCRdb copy retains only in-frame clones and omits some. The sample shows 90,000 to 150,000 clones, roughly 90% of them seen only once. The specimen was peripheral blood, collected 28 days after the second dose of the MenACWY control vaccine. The source of these receptors is an adult who received the MenACWY meningococcal vaccine as a control.

The chain links TRBV11-1 to TRBJ2-5; D possibly matches TRBD1 or TRBD2 (7 bases each). The germline V and J ends were trimmed by 6 bases and 0 bases, with 17 bases remaining between them. The CDR3 is 16 residues long. Germline lookup yields CDR1 SGHAT and CDR2 FQDESV (reference sequence). CDR3 sequence: CASRNTGEGYQETQYF. CDR3 DNA: TGTGCCAGCAGGAATACAGGGGAGGGGTACCAAGAGACCCAGTACTTC. Based on the CDR3 plus reference TRBV11-1 and TRBJ2-5, the full variable domain is EAEVAQSPRYKITEKSQAVAFWCDPISGHATLYWYRQILGQGPELLVQFQDESVVDDSQLPKDRFSAERLKGVDSTLKIQPAELGDSAMYLCASRNTGEGYQETQYFGPGTRLLVL.

The chain carries TRBV5-1 and TRBJ2-1, with 12 bases lining up with TRBD1. The CDR3 consists of 16 residues. J was trimmed by 7 bases and V by 4 bases; bases with no gene match: 9. The germline V gene encodes CDR1 SGHRS and CDR2 YFSETQ. The CDR3 DNA reads as TGCGCCAGCAGCGTTGCCGGGACAGGGGGCAAAAATGAGCAGTTCTTC. This sequence encodes CASSVAGTGGKNEQFF.

The chain recombines TRBV11-2 with TRBJ2-7; 8 nucleotides agree with TRBD1. The germline V gene encodes CDR1 SGHAT and CDR2 FQNNGV. V dropped 5 bases and J dropped 4; count of bases not matched to a gene: 16. The CDR3 totals 17 residues. DNA for the CDR3: TGTGCCAGCAGCGTCCGGACAGGGTACCCCCTCTCTTACGAGCAGTACGTC. Amino acid sequence: CASSVRTGYPLSYEQYV.

The sample holds one count of this clone. This sequence joins TRBV3-1 (or the pseudogene TRBV3-2) and TRBJ2-1, with 9 bases fitting TRBD1. V shed 1 base and J 8 bases; nucleotides not matched to a gene: 3. The CDR3 runs to 14 residues. The V gene's germline CDR1 is LGHDT and CDR2 YNNKEL (reference sequence). The CDR3 bases are TGTGCCAGCAGCCAAGGAGGGGACAGGGATGAGCAGTTCTTC. Protein sequence: CASSQGGDRDEQFF.

This clone has only a few counts. The V call is TRBV27, the J call TRBJ2-1; D perhaps matches TRBD2 (6 bases). The germline gives CDR1 MNHEY, CDR2 SMNVEV (reference sequence). There are 14 residues in the CDR3. Trimming removed 5 bases at V and 9 bases at J, with 17 bases between. The CDR3, as DNA: TGTGCCAGCAGTCCCGGGGCTAGGAGGGGTGAGCAGTTCTTC. The encoded protein is CASSPGARRGEQFF.

V gene TRBV7-6 combines with J gene TRBJ1-5; no definite D call. The CDR3 extends over 16 amino acids. Germline V lookup: CDR1 SGHVS, CDR2 FNYEAQ. Trimming left V 1 base short and J 2 bases short, with 12 bases between. This CDR3 reads CASSLGPGWGNQPQHF. CDR3 nucleotide sequence: TGTGCCAGCAGCTTAGGGCCCGGATGGGGCAATCAGCCCCAGCATTTT.

This clone has only one observation. The rearrangement joins TRBV19 to TRBJ2-7; maybe TRBD1 (6 bases). The V gene lost 6 bases and the J gene lost 1 base, with 19 bases spanning the gap. The length of the CDR3 is 16 residues. Germline V CDR1 and CDR2: LNHDA, SQIVND (reference sequence). The CDR3 protein is CASSPLPGQGSYEQYF. The CDR3 DNA follows: TGTGCCAGTAGCCCCTTGCCTGGGCAGGGGTCCTACGAGCAGTACTTC.

The rearrangement links TRBV6-1 to TRBJ2-7; TRBD2 is a possible D gene (5 bases). V dropped 3 bases and J dropped 2 bases, with 17 bases sitting between them. CDR3 size: 16 residues. CDR1 is MNHNS, CDR2 SASEGT, per germline. This chain's CDR3 is CASSEGSSMFTYEQYV. The CDR3 DNA follows: TGTGCCAGCAGTGAGGGGAGCTCTATGTTTACCTACGAGCAGTACGTC.

This clone was observed a single time. This sequence joins TRBV16 and TRBJ2-3, with 12 nucleotides matching TRBD2. The V gene end was trimmed by 2 bases and the J gene end by 3 bases; junction bases not matched to a gene: 0. Germline CDR1 is KGHSY and CDR2 is FQNENV. The CDR3 loop spans 15 amino acids. The chain's CDR3 is CASSQGLAGTDTQYF. The CDR3 DNA follows: TGTGCCAGCAGCCAAGGACTAGCGGGGACAGATACGCAGTATTTT.

CDR3 loop: CAWSGWGSGANVLTF. In DNA form, the CDR3 reads TGTGCCTGGAGTGGGTGGGGCTCTGGGGCCAACGTCCTGACTTTC. V usage is TRBV30 and J usage is TRBJ2-6; the D is unclear. V shed 1 base and J shed 0 bases, with 7 bases lying between them. The CDR3 contains 15 residues. Germline CDR1 and CDR2: GTSNPN and SVGIG (reference sequence).

This clone has a handful of counts. V is TRBV28 and J is TRBJ2-7; 9 positions agree with TRBD1. There are 15 residues in the CDR3. CDR1 and CDR2 from the germline V gene are MDHEN and SYDVKM. Trimming removed 6 bases from V and 6 bases from J; junction bases left unmatched: 12. The CDR3 here is CASSPTGGDLLEQYF. The CDR3 nucleotides are TGTGCCAGCAGCCCGACAGGGGGTGACCTTCTCGAGCAGTACTTC.

The chain combines TRBV28 with TRBJ1-5; D unclear. CDR1 is MDHEN and CDR2 is SYDVKM in the germline V gene. The CDR3 spans 15 residues. The V gene lost 5 bases and the J gene lost 3 bases, with 14 bases spanning the gap. The CDR3 spells CASSPPGSFNQPQHF. The CDR3 nucleotides read TGTGCCAGCAGTCCCCCAGGAAGTTTCAATCAGCCCCAGCATTTT.

The V and J genes are TRBV27 and TRBJ1-5, with D perhaps matching TRBD1 (6 bases). This CDR3 is 14 amino acids long. Germline V lookup: CDR1 MNHEY, CDR2 SMNVEV (reference sequence). With 4 bases removed from V and 5 bases from J, the gap between germline ends came to 12 bases. The DNA of the CDR3 is TGTGCCAGCAGTTCAGGGGCAGTATATCAGCCCCAGCATTTT. This gives the protein CASSSGAVYQPQHF.

The chain employs TRBV18 and TRBJ1-2; no firm D call. CDR1 and CDR2 from the germline V gene are KGHSH and LQKENI. CDR3 size: 13 residues. V lost 5 bases to trimming and J lost 0 bases, with 7 bases between them. In DNA, the CDR3 is TGTGCCAGCTCATCTCTCCCTAACTATGGCTACACCTTC. As protein: CASSSLPNYGYTF.

The J gene is TRBJ2-1, the V gene TRBV3-1 (or the pseudogene TRBV3-2); no reliable D call. Trimming took 5 bases from V and 9 from J, leaving 8 bases between them. The V gene's germline CDR1 is LGHDT and CDR2 YNNKEL (reference sequence). The CDR3 is 11 residues long. The CDR3 bases are TGTGCCAGCAGCTACCGAGGTGAGCAGTTCTTC. Its translation is CASSYRGEQFF.

This chain connects TRBV9 to TRBJ2-5; 11 bases match TRBD1. V gave up 4 bases and J gave up 2 bases; unmatched junction bases: 4. The CDR3 covers 15 residues. Germline lookup yields CDR1 SGDLS and CDR2 YYNGEE. This CDR3 is CASSIGTGGQETQYF. The CDR3 coding sequence is TGTGCCAGCAGCATCGGGACAGGGGGGCAAGAGACCCAGTACTTC.

This chain links TRBV4-2 with TRBJ2-6, with D hard to call. Germline CDR1 LGHNA, CDR2 YNFKEQ. Trimming took 0 bases from V and 0 from J, leaving 9 bases between them. This CDR3 contains 17 residues. The CDR3 sequence is CASSQDGTISGANVLTF. CDR3 coding DNA: TGTGCCAGCAGCCAAGATGGCACGATCTCTGGGGCCAACGTCCTGACTTTC.

The rearrangement links TRBV29-1 to TRBJ1-1; D is undetermined. The CDR3 runs to 10 residues. V lost 7 bases and J lost 1, with 4 bases in between. Germline V gene lookup returns CDR1 SQVTM and CDR2 ANQGSEA. The CDR3 coding sequence is TGCAGCGCGGGGAACACTGAAGCTTTCTTT. Translating it yields CSAGNTEAFF.